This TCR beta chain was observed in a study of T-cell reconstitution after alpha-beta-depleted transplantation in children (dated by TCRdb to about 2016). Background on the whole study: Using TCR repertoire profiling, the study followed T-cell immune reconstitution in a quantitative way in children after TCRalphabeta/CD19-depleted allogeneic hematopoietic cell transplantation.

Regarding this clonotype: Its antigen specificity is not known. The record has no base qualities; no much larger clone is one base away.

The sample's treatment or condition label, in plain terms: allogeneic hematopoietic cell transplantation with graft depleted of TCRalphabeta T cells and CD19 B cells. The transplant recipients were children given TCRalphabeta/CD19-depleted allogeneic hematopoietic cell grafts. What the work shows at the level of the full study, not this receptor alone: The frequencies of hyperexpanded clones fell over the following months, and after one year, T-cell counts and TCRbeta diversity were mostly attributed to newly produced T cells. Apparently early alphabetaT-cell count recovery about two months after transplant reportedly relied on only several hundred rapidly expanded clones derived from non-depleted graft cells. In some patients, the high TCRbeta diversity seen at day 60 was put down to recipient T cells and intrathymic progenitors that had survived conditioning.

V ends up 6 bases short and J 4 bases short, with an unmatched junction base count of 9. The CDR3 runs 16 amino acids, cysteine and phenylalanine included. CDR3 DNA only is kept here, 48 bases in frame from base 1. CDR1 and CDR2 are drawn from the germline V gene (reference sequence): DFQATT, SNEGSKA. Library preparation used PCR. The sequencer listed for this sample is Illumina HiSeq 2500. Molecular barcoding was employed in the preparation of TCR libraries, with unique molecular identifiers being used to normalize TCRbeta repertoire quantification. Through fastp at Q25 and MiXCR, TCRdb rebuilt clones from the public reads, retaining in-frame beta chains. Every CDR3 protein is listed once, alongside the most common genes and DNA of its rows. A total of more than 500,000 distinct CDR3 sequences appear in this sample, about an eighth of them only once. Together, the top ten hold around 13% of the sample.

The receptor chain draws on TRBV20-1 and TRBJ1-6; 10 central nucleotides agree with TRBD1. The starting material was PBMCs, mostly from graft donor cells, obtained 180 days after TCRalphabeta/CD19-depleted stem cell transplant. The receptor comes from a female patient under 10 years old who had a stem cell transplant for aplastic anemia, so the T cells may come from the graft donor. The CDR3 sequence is CSAPFGQGVYNSPLHF. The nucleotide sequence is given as TGCAGTGCCCCGTTTGGACAGGGGGTATATAATTCACCCCTCCACTTT.